The text below deals with one T cell receptor beta chain. Antigen unknown. Trimming at V came to 0 bases and at J to 4 bases, leaving 0 bases not matched to a gene. CDR1 and CDR2 from the germline V gene are MNHEY and SVGEGT. The length of the CDR3 is 14 residues. This record comes from a study of T cell responses to AZD1222 COVID-19 vaccine. Only in-frame clones appear in the TCRdb table, and some are missing; sequencing was by immunoSEQ multiplex PCR. This sample has 150,000 or so clones; about 90% occur once, and the top ten carry 1.3%. Broader study findings: Elevations in Spike-specific TCR breadth and depth followed administration of two AZD1222 doses.

The receptor was derived from an adult who received the AZD1222 COVID-19 vaccine. The rearrangement links TRBV6-2 or TRBV6-3 to TRBJ1-1, with TRBD1 matching 9 bases. This sample comprised peripheral blood, obtained 28 days after the second AZD1222 dose. CDR3 protein: CASSYSDRGTEAFF. CDR3 coding DNA: TGTGCCAGCAGTTACTCGGACAGGGGCACTGAAGCTTTCTTT.